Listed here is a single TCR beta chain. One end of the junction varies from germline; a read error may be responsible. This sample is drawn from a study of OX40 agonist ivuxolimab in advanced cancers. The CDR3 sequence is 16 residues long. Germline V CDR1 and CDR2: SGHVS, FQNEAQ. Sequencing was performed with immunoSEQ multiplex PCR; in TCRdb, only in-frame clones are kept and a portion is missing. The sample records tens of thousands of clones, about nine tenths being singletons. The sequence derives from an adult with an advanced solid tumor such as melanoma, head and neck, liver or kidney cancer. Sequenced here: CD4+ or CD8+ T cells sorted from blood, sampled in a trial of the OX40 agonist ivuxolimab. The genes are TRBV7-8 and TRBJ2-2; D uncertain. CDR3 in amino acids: CASNLPLGIGTGELFF. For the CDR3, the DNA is TGTGCCAGCAACTTACCACTGGGGATTGGTACCGGGGAGCTGTTTTTT.